This TCR beta chain came from a study of cytomegalovirus exposure and HLA in healthy donors. Study background: Among around 180 million T cells, an earlier analysis found 90 million to 130 million unique TCR beta sequences.

The study ran its PCR with 60 Vbeta and 13 Jbeta primers. TCRdb keeps only in-frame clones here, not all; method: immunoSEQ multiplex PCR. The table has around 110,000 clones, around two thirds seen once. CDR1 is SGHKS, CDR2 YYEKEE, per germline (reference sequence). The V gene end was trimmed by 4 bases and the J gene end by 4 bases; junction bases not matched to a gene: 6. The length of the CDR3 is 14 residues. The sequence was collected from a middle-aged woman in good health and CMV-seropositive. J is TRBJ2-7 and V is TRBV5-5; TRBD1 agrees at 9 bases. The specimen sequenced was PBMCs. The CDR3 loop reads CASSGGTGSYEQYF. The DNA for the CDR3 is TGTGCCAGCAGCGGGGGGACAGGGAGTTACGAGCAGTACTTC.